What follows is one TCR beta chain and its context. The antigen remains unidentified. Possible read error: a much larger clone is one base away. CDR3 length equals 15 residues. CDR1 and CDR2 from the germline V gene are DFQATT and SNEGSKA (reference sequence). J gave up 4 bases and V 6 bases, and 11 bases lay outside the gene matches. Individual cDNA molecules received unique molecular identifiers during library preparation. TCRdb re-derived calls from the 5' RACE reads in MiXCR, one entry per CDR3 protein. The profile shows more than 90,000 distinct CDR3 sequences, roughly 9.6% of them singletons. These data come from a study of early T cells in non-severe SARS-CoV-2 infection. Study-level background: Sequencing used unsorted whole-blood bulk RNA, so chains lack pairing.

Points from the study as a whole: VDJdb matches were skewed toward anti-spike CD8 T cell responses.

The chain is built from TRBV20-1 and TRBJ1-4; TRBD1 matches at 7 bases. The sample consisted of whole blood. This clonotype originated in an adult who was a healthcare worker with PCR-confirmed SARS-CoV-2 infection or an uninfected control (not recorded which). CDR3 coding DNA: TGCAGTGCCCTGGACAGGACAAGAGTTAATGAAAAACTGTTTTTT. This translates into CSALDRTRVNEKLFF.